One sample yielded the 17 T cell receptor beta chains listed below, sequenced in a study of response to subunit inactivated influenza vaccine. TCRdb redid the calling of the RT-PCR reads with MiXCR, one entry per CDR3 protein. The sample shows 650,000 to 800,000 distinct CDR3 sequences, under 20% of them seen only once. The sequencing used PBMCs from blood, collected more than 4 days after vaccination. Receptors originate from a man over 45 who received an inactivated influenza vaccine.

V and J are TRBV12-3 or TRBV12-4 and TRBJ1-4; the D gene is possibly TRBD1 (5 bases). There are 15 residues in the CDR3. Deletions cut 5 bases from V and 7 bases from J, with 17 bases between. The CDR3 DNA reads as TGTGCCAGCAGTGGTACGGGACTAGCGGGTGAAAAACTGTTTTTT. Protein: CASSGTGLAGEKLFF.

This sequence joins TRBV20-1 and TRBJ1-1; no definite D call. V was clipped by 0 bases and J by 11 bases, with 7 bases between them. Germline lookup yields CDR1 DFQATT and CDR2 SNEGSKA (reference sequence). The CDR3 runs 10 residues. The CDR3 is CSARDIKAFF. The CDR3 coding sequence is TGCAGTGCTAGAGATATCAAGGCTTTCTTT.

The genes are TRBV6-1 and TRBJ1-6, with a possible D match to TRBD1 (5 bases). V was shortened by 6 bases and J by 7 bases, with 13 bases between the two germline ends. Per germline, CDR1 MNHNS and CDR2 SASEGT. CDR3 length: 14 amino acids. CDR3 sequence reads: CASSADRRNSPLHF. CDR3 sequence (DNA): TGTGCCAGCAGCGCCGACAGACGGAATTCACCCCTCCACTTT.

The CDR3 loop is CASSFVGARGETQYF. The CDR3 coding sequence is TGTGCCAGCAGTTTTGTGGGCGCCAGGGGTGAGACCCAGTACTTC. The chain carries TRBV12-3 or TRBV12-4 and TRBJ2-5; a weak D match, TRBD1 (6 bases). The CDR3 covers 15 residues. The V gene lost 3 bases and the J gene lost 5 bases, with 16 bases spanning the gap.

The gene calls are TRBV7-9 and TRBJ2-5, with TRBD2 matching 7 bases. This CDR3 is 12 amino acids long. The V segment lost 5 bases and the J segment 3 bases; nucleotides outside the gene matches: 0. The germline V gene has CDR1 SEHNR and CDR2 FQNEAQ (reference sequence). CDR3 residues: CASSGLEETQYF. The CDR3 DNA is TGTGCCAGCAGCGGACTAGAAGAGACCCAGTACTTC.

The J gene is TRBJ1-2, the V gene TRBV7-9; TRBD1 matches 7 bases. With 5 bases clipped from V and 8 bases from J, the junction kept 11 bases outside the gene matches. This CDR3 is 14 amino acids long. The germline V gene encodes CDR1 SEHNR and CDR2 FQNEAQ (reference sequence). The DNA for the CDR3 is TGTGCCAGCAGCCAAGACAGGGTACAAGGGGGCTACACCTTC. Its protein product is CASSQDRVQGGYTF.

This clonotype was recorded a few times. The genes are TRBV6-5 and TRBJ1-6; D uncertain. The V gene's germline CDR1 is MNHEY and CDR2 SVGAGI. V lost 7 bases and J 8 bases, leaving 9 bases between the germline ends. The CDR3 spans 12 residues. The CDR3 spells CASKREYSPLHF. Here the CDR3 DNA reads TGTGCCAGCAAGCGGGAGTATTCACCCCTCCACTTT.

In this sample, this clonotype turned up a few times. The chain employs TRBV15 and TRBJ2-1, with TRBD2 identical over 8 bases. V dropped 3 bases and J dropped 3; count of bases not matched to a gene: 4. In germline, CDR1 is LNHNV, CDR2 YYDKDF (reference sequence). This CDR3 has 15 amino acids. CDR3 nucleotide sequence: TGTGCCACCAGCAGTAGCGGGACCTACTACAATGAGCAGTTCTTC. It translates to CATSSSGTYYNEQFF.

The rearrangement uses TRBV29-1 and TRBJ2-3, with a possible D match to TRBD2 (7 bases). V lost 6 bases to trimming and J lost 4 bases, with 14 bases between them. This CDR3 has 13 residues. The germline gives CDR1 SQVTM, CDR2 ANQGSEA. This CDR3 reads CSVSGGRADTQYF. The CDR3 DNA is TGCAGCGTCTCGGGGGGCCGGGCAGATACGCAGTATTTT.

On this clonotype itself: Possible read error: a much larger clone is one base away. This chain links TRBV29-1 with TRBJ2-5; 10 bases match TRBD2. The CDR3 loop spans 15 amino acids. CDR1 SQVTM and CDR2 ANQGSEA come from the germline V gene. CDR3 residues: CGVPEISSGGETQYF. The CDR3, as DNA: TGCGGCGTTCCCGAAATCTCTAGCGGGGGTGAGACCCAGTACTTC. The whole variable domain, remainder taken from reference TRBV29-1 and TRBJ2-5, is SAVISQKPSRDICQRGTSLTIQCQVDSQVTMMFWYRQQPGQSLTLIATANQGSEATYESGFVIDKFPISRPNLTFSTLTVSNMSPEDSSIYLCGVPEISSGGETQYFGPGTRLLVL.

J is TRBJ1-1 and V is TRBV28; TRBD1 might be the D (6 bases). CDR1 and CDR2 from the germline V gene are MDHEN and SYDVKM. The CDR3 extends over 16 amino acids. V shed 5 bases and J shed 4 bases, with 20 bases lying between them. In nucleotides, the CDR3 is TGTGCCAGCAGTCCGGGGGATCCGGGGGGCCTCACTGAAGCTTTCTTT. Residues: CASSPGDPGGLTEAFF.

This clonotype was counted only a few times. The gene calls are TRBV7-2 and TRBJ2-3, with 7 bases aligning to TRBD1. This CDR3 spans 16 amino acids. Trimming cost V 8 bases and J 2 bases; bases outside gene matches: 13. Germline lookup yields CDR1 SGHTA and CDR2 FQGNSA. CDR3 bases: TGTGCCAGCGTCGAGGGGGCCCATCAATTCACAGATACGCAGTATTTT. It codes for CASVEGAHQFTDTQYF.

For the CDR3, the DNA is TGTGCCAGCAGTTATCCACCACCCAGACTAGCGGGGCAGAAGGTCGAGCAGTACTTC. It yields the protein CASSYPPPRLAGQKVEQYF. V and J are TRBV6-2 or TRBV6-3 and TRBJ2-7; 11 bases agree with TRBD2. From germline, CDR1 is MNHEY and CDR2 SVGEGT. Trimming at V came to 3 bases and at J to 6 bases, leaving 19 bases not matched to a gene. This CDR3 has 19 residues.

In this sample, this clonotype turned up a few times. The chain combines TRBV30 with TRBJ1-4, with D unresolved. The V end was cut by 3 bases, the J end by 5 bases, with 13 bases between. The CDR3 extends over 14 amino acids. Germline lookup yields CDR1 GTSNPN and CDR2 SVGIG (reference sequence). In DNA form, the CDR3 reads TGTGCCTGGAGGATCCCCGTGGGCAATGAAAAACTGTTTTTT. Its protein product is CAWRIPVGNEKLFF.

CDR3 residues: CASSIDRVRGLFF. The CDR3 nucleotides read TGCGCCAGCAGCATAGACCGGGTCCGGGGGCTGTTTTTT. The chain has TRBV5-1 and TRBJ2-2, with TRBD2 as a possible D gene (5 bases). The length of the CDR3 is 13 residues. The V and J ends lost 4 bases and 13 bases respectively, with 17 bases between them. Germline CDR1 SGHRS, CDR2 YFSETQ. Variable domain in full (rest from reference TRBV5-1 and TRBJ2-2): KAGVTQTPRYLIKTRGQQVTLSCSPISGHRSVSWYQQTPGQGLQFLFEYFSETQRNKGNFPGRFSGRQFSNSRSEMNVSTLELGDSALYLCASSIDRVRGLFFGEGSRLTVL.

This clonotype was seen a handful of times. The V gene is TRBV12-3 or TRBV12-4, the J gene TRBJ2-7; the D gene is possibly TRBD2 (6 bases). CDR3 length: 17 amino acids. The V and J ends lost 4 bases and 0 bases respectively, with 19 bases between them. Here the CDR3 DNA reads TGTGCCAGCAGTTCCTTCAGGGACTTCACCGGCTCCTACGAGCAGTACTTC. It is translated as CASSSFRDFTGSYEQYF.

This clonotype was detected a few times. This chain connects TRBV6-5 to TRBJ2-3; 12 bases map to TRBD2. Trimming cost V 4 bases and J 3 bases; bases outside gene matches: 8. Per the germline V gene, CDR1 is MNHEY and CDR2 is SVGAGI. This CDR3 has 17 amino acids. The CDR3 DNA reads as TGTGCCAGCAGTTCCGGGCTACTAGCGGGAGGAACAGATACGCAGTATTTT. The encoded protein is CASSSGLLAGGTDTQYF.